This T cell receptor beta chain was found in a study of human T cells and chemical hapten exposure. Looking at the study overall: For sensitization, 2% DPC was applied to a 2 cm by 2 cm patch of upper inner arm skin. There were per-sample TCR yield variations, arising mainly from small pooled library volume differences.

This clonotype was recorded at least ten times. The sample's time point: patch test 1, 2 weeks after DPC sensitization. Treatment denoted: therapeutic diphenylcyclopropenone sensitization with weekly scalp DPC. The library tagged each cDNA molecule with unique molecular identifiers. Each CDR3 protein gets one entry after TCRdb re-called the RACE reads with MiXCR. Of about 120,000 distinct CDR3 sequences in the sample, about 13% were seen once. The V end lost 4 bases, the J end lost 0 bases, and 4 bases lay between the germline ends. CDR3 length: 13 residues. The germline V gene encodes CDR1 SNHLY and CDR2 FYNNEI.

The clonotype originates from a man between 18 and 29 years old with alopecia areata. Some clones in this sample may be carry-over from other donors' samples. V usage is TRBV2 and J usage is TRBJ1-5; the D is unclear. Sample: whole blood, taken in connection with sensitization to the hapten diphenylcyclopropenone (DPC). The CDR3 coding sequence is TGTGCCAGCAGTGGGAATAGCAATCAGCCCCAGCATTTT. It translates to CASSGNSNQPQHF.